These 27 T cell receptor beta chains share one sample of origin, sequenced in a study of blood T cell repertoires in COVID-19. Only in-frame clones appear in the TCRdb table, and some are missing; sequencing was by immunoSEQ multiplex PCR. The repertoire holds approximately 390,000 clones, almost 90% seen once, with about 6.5% in the top ten. Sequencing input: peripheral blood. The receptors here all came from a man aged 18 to 30 with active or convalescent COVID-19.

Comments on this clone: The sample contains more than one DNA sequence encoding this CDR3. The chain's CDR3 is CASSTDRGNSPLHF. DNA for the CDR3: TGTGCCAGTAGTACGGACAGGGGAAATTCACCCCTCCACTTT. The chain uses TRBV19 and TRBJ1-6, with 9 nucleotides matching TRBD1. The junction had 2 bases not matched to a gene; V was cut back by 4 bases and J by 7 bases. The CDR3 spans 14 residues. Looked up from germline, CDR1 is LNHDA and CDR2 is SQIVND (reference sequence).

The chain has TRBV6-4 and TRBJ1-6; 8 bases are a match to TRBD1. V dropped 3 bases and J dropped 12; count of bases not matched to a gene: 7. There are 14 residues in the CDR3. CDR1 and CDR2 (germline): MRHNA, SNTAGT. For the CDR3, the DNA is TGTGCCAGCAGTGATTCTCAGGGGGCGAGACCCCTCCACTTT. The encoded protein is CASSDSQGARPLHF.

The chain recombines TRBV7-3 with TRBJ2-1; 10 bases map to TRBD1. V lost 5 bases to trimming and J lost 0 bases; unmatched junction nucleotides: 1. The CDR3 spans 15 residues. Germline V gene data show CDR1 as SGHTA and CDR2 as FQGTGA. The CDR3 DNA reads TGTGCCAGCAGCAGGGACAGGGGCTCCTACAATGAGCAGTTCTTC. It encodes CASSRDRGSYNEQFF.

The V gene is TRBV4-3, the J gene TRBJ2-7, with 9 bases fitting TRBD2. V lost 0 bases, J lost 0 bases, and 3 bases stayed unmatched. The CDR3 spans 16 residues. Germline V gives CDR1 LGHNA, CDR2 YSLEER. In nucleotides, the CDR3 is TGCGCCAGCAGCCAAGACGGCGGGAGGGTCTCCTACGAGCAGTACTTC. Translating it yields CASSQDGGRVSYEQYF.

The rearrangement uses TRBV5-1 and TRBJ2-3; maybe TRBD1 (6 bases). CDR1 is SGHRS, CDR2 YFSETQ, per germline. This CDR3 spans 14 amino acids. V lost 5 bases to trimming and J lost 5 bases, with 15 bases between them. The CDR3: CASRSDPRGDTQYF. In DNA form, the CDR3 reads TGCGCCAGCAGATCTGACCCCAGGGGAGATACGCAGTATTTT.

The rearrangement joins TRBV6-5 to TRBJ1-2; a weak D match, TRBD1 (5 bases). V gave up 4 bases and J gave up 8 bases, with 11 bases separating them. Germline values: CDR1 MNHEY, CDR2 SVGAGI. CDR3 length: 12 residues. The chain's CDR3 is CASSWAGMGYTF. As DNA, the CDR3 is TGTGCCAGCAGTTGGGCAGGGATGGGCTACACCTTC.

The chain uses TRBV7-9 and TRBJ2-1; 7 bases match TRBD2. Trimming at V came to 5 bases and at J to 3 bases, leaving 10 bases not matched to a gene. The CDR3 is 16 amino acids. Germline V gives CDR1 SEHNR, CDR2 FQNEAQ (reference sequence). CDR3 in amino acids: CASSDEPGTNYNEQFF. CDR3 DNA: TGTGCCAGCAGCGACGAACCCGGGACTAACTACAATGAGCAGTTCTTC.

The chain joins TRBV3-1 (or the pseudogene TRBV3-2) to TRBJ2-2; 12 bases align to TRBD2. Germline-derived CDR1 and CDR2 are LGHDT and YNNKEL (reference sequence). Losses at the gene ends were 2 bases for V and 0 bases for J; bases not matched to a gene: 4. CDR3 size: 18 residues. The CDR3 loop is CASSQRGLAGPNTGELFF. CDR3 nucleotides: TGTGCCAGCAGCCAACGTGGACTAGCGGGACCGAACACCGGGGAGCTGTTTTTT.

The chain recombines TRBV13 with TRBJ2-3, with D tentatively TRBD2 (6 bases). Germline V gene data show CDR1 as PRHDT and CDR2 as FYEKMQ (reference sequence). This CDR3 spans 14 amino acids. Trimming removed 3 bases from V and 3 bases from J, with 10 bases in between. The CDR3 bases are TGTGCCAGCAGCTTCACGCGGGAAACAGATACGCAGTATTTT. Its protein product is CASSFTRETDTQYF.

The gene calls are TRBV11-3 and TRBJ1-5; D perhaps matches TRBD1 (6 bases). The length of the CDR3 is 16 residues. Germline V CDR1 and CDR2: SGHNT, YENEEA. Trimming removed 0 bases at V and 3 bases at J, with 12 bases between. CDR3 region: CASSLENRQDNQPQHF. The CDR3 DNA follows: TGTGCCAGCAGCTTAGAGAACCGACAGGACAATCAGCCCCAGCATTTT.

The chain recombines TRBV5-1 with TRBJ2-7, with D unclear. Germline V lookup: CDR1 SGHRS, CDR2 YFSETQ. V lost 4 bases and J lost 2, with 7 bases in between. CDR3 length: 12 amino acids. The CDR3 here is CASSRNTYEQYF. DNA for the CDR3: TGCGCCAGCAGCCGTAACACCTACGAGCAGTACTTC.

J is TRBJ2-2 and V is TRBV28, with D maybe TRBD2 (5 bases). Trimming pared 6 bases from V and 2 bases from J, leaving 10 bases between. Germline V gives CDR1 MDHEN, CDR2 SYDVKM. The CDR3 consists of 14 residues. This CDR3 reads CASSGNYNTGELFF. CDR3 nucleotide sequence: TGTGCCAGCAGCGGGAACTATAACACCGGGGAGCTGTTTTTT.

This clone was recorded a few times. V usage is TRBV19 and J usage is TRBJ1-5; D ambiguous. The V gene lost 5 bases and the J gene lost 2 bases, with 13 bases spanning the gap. Germline CDR1 reads LNHDA; CDR2 reads SQIVND (reference sequence). The CDR3 is made up of 15 amino acids. The CDR3 DNA is TGTGCCAGTAGTGGGGAGGGCCTGGGCAATCAGCCCCAGCATTTT. Translated: CASSGEGLGNQPQHF.

V gene TRBV28 combines with J gene TRBJ1-1; D is unresolved. Per germline, CDR1 MDHEN and CDR2 SYDVKM. This CDR3 spans 14 amino acids. The V end was cut by 7 bases, the J end by 0 bases, with 12 bases between. The CDR3 sequence: CASKRGDMNTEAFF. The CDR3 coding sequence is TGTGCCAGCAAACGGGGTGACATGAACACTGAAGCTTTCTTT.

A word on this clone: The sample has other DNA sequences that encode this CDR3 too. The chain recombines TRBV28 with TRBJ2-7; perhaps TRBD2 as D (5 bases). This CDR3 contains 12 residues. From germline, CDR1 is MDHEN and CDR2 SYDVKM. Deletions cut 4 bases from V and 4 bases from J, with 8 bases between. The CDR3 bases are TGTGCCAGCAGTTCGCGCGGGTACGAGCAGTACTTC. Its protein product is CASSSRGYEQYF.

This rearrangement joins TRBV25-1 to TRBJ1-2, with a possible D match to TRBD1 (6 bases). From germline, CDR1 is MGHDK and CDR2 SYGVNS. The ends were cut back, 2 bases at V and 6 bases at J, with 13 bases in the middle. The CDR3 length is 14 residues. The CDR3 DNA reads as TGTGCCAGCAGTGAAATTGGACAGCTCGATGGCTACACCTTC. Translation gives CASSEIGQLDGYTF.

The chain carries TRBV7-2 and TRBJ1-2; 8 nucleotides agree with TRBD1. V trimming: 1 base; J trimming: 7 bases; junction bases outside the gene matches: 5. This CDR3 spans 14 amino acids. CDR1 is SGHTA and CDR2 is FQGNSA in the germline V gene. CDR3 nucleotide sequence: TGTGCCAGCAGCTTAGTCGGACAGGGCTCTGGCTACACCTTC. It yields the protein CASSLVGQGSGYTF.

The rearrangement uses TRBV19 and TRBJ1-4; D remains unclear. The CDR3 is 15 residues long. Germline CDR1 reads LNHDA; CDR2 reads SQIVND (reference sequence). Trimming removed 2 bases at V and 0 bases at J, with 7 bases between. The CDR3, as DNA: TGTGCCAGTAGTATACGGAGGTCAACTAATGAAAAACTGTTTTTT. The encoded protein is CASSIRRSTNEKLFF.

The chain is built from TRBV9 and TRBJ1-1; no reliable D call. Trimming took off 0 bases at V and 6 bases at J, with 12 bases between the two ends. The CDR3 is made up of 14 amino acids. Germline loops: CDR1 SGDLS, CDR2 YYNGEE. CDR3 in amino acids: CASSVVLQYAEAFF. In DNA, the CDR3 is TGTGCCAGCAGCGTAGTGTTGCAGTACGCTGAAGCTTTCTTT.

As concerns this clone: This sample also contains other DNA sequences that code for the same CDR3. V is TRBV7-2 and J is TRBJ2-1; a weak D match, TRBD1 (5 bases). This CDR3 comprises 13 residues. Germline assignment: CDR1 SGHTA and CDR2 FQGNSA. Between the trimmed V and J ends, which lost 1 base and 4 bases, there was a span of 5 bases. CDR3 loop: CASSLGQYNEQFF. CDR3 nucleotides: TGTGCCAGCAGCTTAGGACAGTACAATGAGCAGTTCTTC.

This clone was found once. V and J are TRBV19 and TRBJ1-5; D might be TRBD1 (5 bases). Germline lookup yields CDR1 LNHDA and CDR2 SQIVND (reference sequence). The CDR3 covers 13 residues. Trimming pared 10 bases from V and 7 bases from J, leaving 17 bases between. DNA for the CDR3: TGTGCCATCTCGGCAGGGATGGCGCAGCCCCAGCATTTT. Protein sequence: CAISAGMAQPQHF.

The chain is built from TRBV6-5 and TRBJ1-4; D perhaps matches TRBD1 (5 bases). Per germline, CDR1 MNHEY and CDR2 SVGAGI. This CDR3 contains 15 residues. The V end lost 2 bases, the J end lost 2 bases, and 9 bases lay between the germline ends. CDR3 in DNA: TGTGCCAGCAGTTACCGGCAGGGCACTAATGAAAAACTGTTTTTT. Translating gives CASSYRQGTNEKLFF.

This clone was detected once. The rearrangement joins TRBV7-9 to TRBJ1-6, with no clear D. This CDR3 comprises 19 residues. The germline V gene encodes CDR1 SEHNR and CDR2 FQNEAQ (reference sequence). Trimming took 3 bases from V and 8 from J, leaving 26 bases between them. The CDR3 region is CASSFRLIGRSVLDSPLHF. In DNA, the CDR3 is TGTGCCAGCAGCTTCCGCCTTATCGGGCGTAGCGTACTGGATTCACCCCTCCACTTT.

The chain recombines TRBV6-5 with TRBJ1-6; D not resolved. The CDR3 extends over 15 amino acids. V gave up 5 bases and J gave up 0 bases, with 8 bases separating them. Germline V gives CDR1 MNHEY, CDR2 SVGAGI. Written as DNA, the CDR3 is TGTGCCAGCAGTCCTTCCCGCTCCTATAATTCACCCCTCCACTTT. Amino acids: CASSPSRSYNSPLHF.

The chain links TRBV6-2 or TRBV6-3 to TRBJ2-7; D ambiguous. Looked up from germline, CDR1 is MNHEY and CDR2 is SVGEGT. Trimming removed 0 bases at V and 5 bases at J, with 11 bases between. The CDR3 length is 14 residues. For the CDR3, the DNA is TGTGCCAGCAGTTACTCGAACAGTGCCCACGAGCAGTACTTC. It yields the protein CASSYSNSAHEQYF.

This clone appeared a single time. The chain has TRBV19 and TRBJ1-6, with D perhaps TRBD1 (6 bases). Trimming removed 10 bases at V and 9 bases at J, with 19 bases between. Germline CDR1 is LNHDA and CDR2 is SQIVND (reference sequence). This CDR3 comprises 14 residues. In DNA, the CDR3 is TGTGCCACCCTACGGGACATTCGTATTTCACCCCTCCACTTT. Translated, it gives CATLRDIRISPLHF.

CDR3 in amino acids: CASSVGFGSNYGYTF. The CDR3 DNA reads TGTGCCAGCAGCGTAGGGTTCGGTTCAAACTATGGCTACACCTTC. The chain uses TRBV9 and TRBJ1-2; D is ambiguous. Trimming took off 0 bases at V and 2 bases at J, with 11 bases between the two ends. The length of the CDR3 is 15 residues. Per the germline V gene, CDR1 is SGDLS and CDR2 is YYNGEE. The entire variable domain, with the rest obtained from reference TRBV9 and TRBJ1-2, is as follows: DSGVTQTPKHLITATGQRVTLRCSPRSGDLSVYWYQQSLDQGLQFLIQYYNGEERAKGNILERFSAQQFPDLHSELNLSSLELGDSALYFCASSVGFGSNYGYTFGSGTRLTVV.